The 11 T cell receptor beta chains reported below all come from one sample, sequenced in a study of shared clonotypes between healthy human individuals. The method was immunoSEQ multiplex PCR; TCRdb's version includes in-frame clones alone and lacks a portion of them. The sample yields some 1,100,000 clones, around 82% seen once. The material sequenced was memory CD4+ T cells from PBMCs. The subset is: CD45RA-negative fraction. These receptors were collected from a man younger than 35 in good health. Some clones in this sample may be carry-over from other donors' samples.

CDR3 DNA sequence: TGTGCCAGCAGTGAAGCGCTTGTGAGGAGCCCTCAGGGGGGCTACACCTTC. Translated, it gives CASSEALVRSPQGGYTF. This chain connects TRBV2 to TRBJ1-2, with a tentative D call TRBD1 (6 bases). Trimming shortened V by 0 bases and J by 8 bases, and 22 bases separated the two germline ends. This CDR3 contains 17 residues. Germline assignment: CDR1 SNHLY and CDR2 FYNNEI.

CDR3 loop: CASSLFQLDPQPQHF. In DNA, the CDR3 is TGTGCCAGCAGCCTATTTCAGCTGGACCCCCAGCCCCAGCATTTT. The V and J genes are TRBV11-3 and TRBJ1-5; D not certain. The ends were cut back, 5 bases at V and 7 bases at J, with 18 bases in the middle. Germline loops: CDR1 SGHNT, CDR2 YENEEA. CDR3 length: 15 amino acids.

The V gene is TRBV5-1, the J gene TRBJ2-5; TRBD1 matches at 9 bases. V gave up 2 bases and J gave up 5 bases; unmatched junction bases: 7. The CDR3 contains 15 residues. CDR1 and CDR2 from the germline V gene are SGHRS and YFSETQ. CDR3 coding DNA: TGCGCCAGCAGCTTTGGACAGGGGCTAGGGGAGACCCAGTACTTC. This encodes CASSFGQGLGETQYF.

In this sample, this clone turned up once. This rearrangement joins TRBV30 to TRBJ1-1, with D possibly TRBD1 on 6 matching bases. This CDR3 has 15 amino acids. Germline V gives CDR1 GTSNPN, CDR2 SVGIG (reference sequence). V lost 0 bases to trimming and J lost 3 bases, with 14 bases between them. The CDR3 here is CAWSVLGRGDTEAFF. The CDR3 bases are TGTGCCTGGAGTGTACTGGGCAGGGGAGACACTGAAGCTTTCTTT.

Note on this clone: A far larger clone is off by one base, so a read error is likely. The sample has other DNA sequences that encode this CDR3 too. V is TRBV9 and J is TRBJ2-1; 13 bases line up with TRBD2. The CDR3 contains 16 residues. V was clipped by 3 bases and J by 10 bases; unmatched bases: 10. Germline-derived CDR1 and CDR2 are SGDLS and YYNGEE. DNA for the CDR3: TGTGCCAGCAGCGCCGGGACTAGCGGGACTAACGGGGAGCAGTTCTTC. Protein product: CASSAGTSGTNGEQFF.

The rearrangement links TRBV27 to TRBJ2-1, with TRBD2 identical over 10 bases. J lost 8 bases, V lost 2 bases, and 12 bases had no gene match. CDR3 length equals 17 residues. Germline loops: CDR1 MNHEY, CDR2 SMNVEV (reference sequence). CDR3 nucleotide sequence: TGTGCCAGCAGTTTAACCGGACTAGCGGTACCTAGCTATGAGCAGTTCTTC. This translates into CASSLTGLAVPSYEQFF.

As regards this clone: This may stem from a read error, because a much larger clone lies one nucleotide away. Here the CDR3 DNA reads TGTGCCAGCAGCGTAGAATTGGGGGGCTTATCCTTC. It encodes CASSVELGGLSF. The V call is TRBV9, the J call TRBJ1-2; D may be TRBD1 (6 bases). Germline V gene sequence: CDR1 SGDLS, CDR2 YYNGEE. The CDR3 length is 12 residues. Supplemented by reference TRBV9 and TRBJ1-2, the full variable domain reads DSGVTQTPKHLITATGQRVTLRCSPRSGDLSVYWYQQSLDQGLQFLIQYYNGEERAKGNILERFSAQQFPDLHSELNLSSLELGDSALYFCASSVELGGLSFGSGTRLTVV.

This clone was seen a few times. The chain is built from TRBV7-9 and TRBJ1-1; D may be TRBD1 (5 bases). Germline values: CDR1 SEHNR, CDR2 FQNEAQ (reference sequence). The CDR3 covers 10 residues. CDR3 sequence (DNA): TGTGTCGGGGGTAACACTGAAGCTTTCTTT. Residues: CVGGNTEAFF.

V and J are TRBV14 and TRBJ2-2; the D gene is possibly TRBD1 (6 bases). Looked up from germline, CDR1 is SGHDN and CDR2 is FVKESK. V dropped 4 bases and J dropped 3 bases, with 9 bases sitting between them. This CDR3 spans 14 amino acids. In DNA, the CDR3 is TGTGCCAGCAGCCGACAGGCGCACACCGGGGAGCTGTTTTTT. Its translation is CASSRQAHTGELFF.

This chain uses TRBV4-3 with TRBJ2-1; TRBD2 aligns across 11 bases. CDR1 LGHNA and CDR2 YSLEER come from the germline V gene. With 3 bases clipped from V and 7 bases from J, the junction kept 11 bases outside the gene matches. This CDR3 has 17 amino acids. CDR3 loop: CASSQAPTSGSSNEQFF. CDR3 coding DNA: TGCGCCAGCAGCCAGGCCCCCACTAGCGGGAGCAGTAATGAGCAGTTCTTC.

V and J are TRBV5-4 and TRBJ2-1, with TRBD1 matching over 9 bases. The V gene's germline CDR1 is SGHNT and CDR2 YYREEE (reference sequence). Trimming removed 4 bases from V and 2 bases from J; junction bases left unmatched: 4. The CDR3 has 15 amino acids. For the CDR3, the DNA is TGTGCCAGCAGCGGGGGACAGGGAACCTACAATGAGCAGTTCTTC. As protein: CASSGGQGTYNEQFF. The full variable domain, completed using reference TRBV5-4 and TRBJ2-1, is ETGVTQSPTHLIKTRGQQVTLRCSSQSGHNTVSWYQQALGQGPQFIFQYYREEENGRGNFPPRFSGLQFPNYSSELNVNALELDDSALYLCASSGGQGTYNEQFFGPGTRLTVL.